A selection of T cell receptor beta chains follows, all from one sample in a study of blood T cell repertoires in COVID-19. Assay used: immunoSEQ multiplex PCR; TCRdb lists only in-frame clones, some missing. The table includes about 220,000 clones, about 80% detected once. The material sequenced was PBMCs or T cells enriched from blood (not recorded which). The receptors originated from a man aged 35-49 years who had recovered from COVID-19. CDR3s include the opening cysteine and the closing phenylalanine or tryptophan. The D gene is left open where the match is weak. Only some rows state a clone size, as once, few, many or a class for expanded clones.

j_call d_call clone_size v_call cdr3_length cdr3_aa cdr3_nt
TRBJ1-2 TRBD1 - TRBV2 14 CASSSGQGARGYTF TGTGCCAGCAGTTCGGGACAGGGGGCGCGAGGCTACACCTTC
TRBJ1-6 - - TRBV19 14 CASLFPSLDSPLHF TGTGCCAGTTTATTCCCAAGCCTTGATTCACCCCTCCACTTT
TRBJ2-1 TRBD2 - TRBV7-8 15 CASSPRTGGLDEQFF TGTGCCAGCAGCCCTAGAACGGGGGGACTTGATGAGCAGTTCTTC
TRBJ2-2 TRBD1 - TRBV6-5 14 CASGGQLRTGELFF TGTGCCAGCGGGGGACAGTTAAGAACCGGGGAGCTGTTTTTT
TRBJ2-5 TRBD2 - TRBV4-1 18 CASSQDLRLAGGQETQYF TGCGCCAGCAGCCAAGATCTGCGACTAGCGGGGGGCCAAGAGACCCAGTACTTC
TRBJ2-1 - - TRBV21-1 16 CASTPRGLAGRNEQFF TGTGCCAGCACACCCAGGGGTCTAGCGGGGCGCAATGAGCAGTTCTTC
TRBJ1-2 - - TRBV19 14 CASEFPGSSSGYTF TGTGCCAGCGAGTTTCCAGGGTCTTCGAGCGGCTACACCTTC
TRBJ2-3 - - TRBV2 14 CASRRDSRTDTQYF TGTGCCAGCAGAAGGGACTCGCGCACAGATACGCAGTATTTT
TRBJ1-6 TRBD1 - TRBV5-8 14 CASSLGTGISPLHF TGTGCCAGCAGCCTCGGGACAGGGATTTCACCCCTCCACTTT
TRBJ1-6 - few TRBV6-1 15 CASSEGRMGASPLHF TGTGCCAGCAGTGAAGGAAGAATGGGAGCTTCACCCCTCCACTTT
TRBJ2-5 TRBD1 - TRBV19 14 CASRSPGQQETQYF TGTGCCAGTAGATCCCCGGGACAGCAAGAGACCCAGTACTTC
TRBJ2-5 TRBD1 - TRBV24-1 20 CATSDQLMKSDRGLVETQYF TGTGCCACCAGTGATCAATTAATGAAATCGGACAGGGGGCTTGTGGAGACCCAGTACTTC
TRBJ2-5 - - TRBV5-5 16 CASSLVSMLEQETQYF TGTGCCAGCAGCTTGGTCTCTATGTTAGAACAAGAGACCCAGTACTTC
TRBJ2-1 - few TRBV2 15 CASRMTLFSYNEQFF TGTGCCAGCCGGATGACACTCTTCTCCTACAATGAGCAGTTCTTC
TRBJ1-1 - - TRBV28 13 CASSSGRRAEAFF TGTGCCAGCAGTTCAGGGAGGAGGGCTGAAGCTTTCTTT
TRBJ2-7 TRBD2 - TRBV19 15 CASSSGRGSSYEQYF TGTGCCAGTAGTTCGGGGCGGGGGAGCTCCTACGAGCAGTACTTC
TRBJ1-4 - - TRBV5-1 16 CASSPGVLPASEKLFF TGCGCCAGCAGCCCCGGGGTCCTCCCAGCGAGTGAAAAACTGTTTTTT
TRBJ2-5 - once TRBV9 14 CASSGGRPQETQYF TGTGCCAGCAGCGGCGGGCGCCCCCAAGAGACCCAGTACTTC
TRBJ2-1 - - TRBV9 15 CASSGGVAPHNEQFF TGTGCCAGCAGCGGGGGGGTGGCCCCTCACAATGAGCAGTTCTTC
TRBJ1-1 - - TRBV6-2/TRBV6-3 11 CASSSRQRAFF TGTGCCAGCAGTTCACGACAGAGGGCTTTCTTT
TRBJ1-1 TRBD1 - TRBV7-9 16 CASSGPDRAQYTEAFF TGTGCCAGCAGCGGACCTGACAGGGCACAATACACTGAAGCTTTCTTT
TRBJ1-2 - few TRBV7-9 14 CASSLRGRSYGYTF TGTGCCAGCAGCTTAAGGGGCAGGAGCTATGGCTACACCTTC
TRBJ2-5 - - TRBV7-9 15 CASSLAQGTVETQYF TGTGCCAGCAGCTTAGCGCAGGGTACAGTGGAGACCCAGTACTTC
TRBJ2-3 - - TRBV6-1 15 CASSELGVVTDTQYF TGTGCCAGCAGTGAACTAGGGGTAGTCACAGATACGCAGTATTTT
TRBJ1-2 TRBD1 - TRBV5-4 16 CASRAIDRGRLYGYTF TGTGCCAGCAGAGCTATCGACAGGGGGCGCTTGTATGGCTACACCTTC
TRBJ2-6 - - TRBV5-4 17 CASSLAVVPSGANVLTF TGTGCCAGCAGCTTGGCGGTCGTCCCTTCTGGGGCCAACGTCCTGACTTTC
TRBJ2-5 - - TRBV5-8 15 CASTREGHRGETQYF TGTGCCAGCACTCGGGAAGGCCATCGTGGGGAGACCCAGTACTTC
TRBJ2-7 TRBD2 - TRBV6-5 14 CASRLGEGAYEQYF TGTGCCAGCAGGCTGGGGGAGGGAGCCTACGAGCAGTACTTC
TRBJ1-1 - - TRBV6-1 10 CASSEFGGFF TGTGCCAGCAGTGAATTTGGCGGTTTCTTT
TRBJ1-5 - - TRBV4-3 16 CASSQEKKRDPLPQHF TGCGCCAGCAGCCAAGAAAAAAAGCGGGACCCACTACCCCAGCATTTT
TRBJ2-2 - - TRBV30 13 CAWNKGGTGELFF TGTGCCTGGAATAAAGGGGGTACCGGGGAGCTGTTTTTT
TRBJ1-1 - - TRBV18 16 CASSIMGRADLAEAFF TGTGCCAGCTCCATAATGGGCAGGGCAGATTTGGCTGAAGCTTTCTTT